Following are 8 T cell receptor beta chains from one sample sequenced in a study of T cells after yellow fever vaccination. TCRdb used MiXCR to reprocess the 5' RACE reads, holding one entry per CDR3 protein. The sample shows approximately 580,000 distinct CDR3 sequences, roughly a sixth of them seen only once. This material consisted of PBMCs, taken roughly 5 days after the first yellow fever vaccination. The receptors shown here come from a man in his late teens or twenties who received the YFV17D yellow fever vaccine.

This chain's CDR3 is CASSFVSPGTDTQYF. The DNA for the CDR3 is TGTGCCAGCAGCTTCGTATCCCCTGGCACAGATACGCAGTATTTT. This chain uses TRBV5-6 with TRBJ2-3; unclear D gene. CDR1 and CDR2 from the germline V gene are SGHDT and YYEEEE. This CDR3 spans 15 amino acids. The V end was cut by 2 bases, the J end by 1 base, with 11 bases between.

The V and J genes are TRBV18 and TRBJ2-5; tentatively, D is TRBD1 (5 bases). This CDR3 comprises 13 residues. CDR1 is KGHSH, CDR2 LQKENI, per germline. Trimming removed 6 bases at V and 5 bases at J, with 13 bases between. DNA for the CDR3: TGTGCCAGCTCCCCCAGGGCGGCGGAGACCCAGTACTTC. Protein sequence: CASSPRAAETQYF.

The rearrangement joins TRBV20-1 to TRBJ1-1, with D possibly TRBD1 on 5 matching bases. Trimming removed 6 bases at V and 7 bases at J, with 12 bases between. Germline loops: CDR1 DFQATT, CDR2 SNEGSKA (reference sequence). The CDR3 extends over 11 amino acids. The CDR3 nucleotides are TGCAGTGCCGGAAGGGGCGTTGAAGCTTTCTTT. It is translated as CSAGRGVEAFF.

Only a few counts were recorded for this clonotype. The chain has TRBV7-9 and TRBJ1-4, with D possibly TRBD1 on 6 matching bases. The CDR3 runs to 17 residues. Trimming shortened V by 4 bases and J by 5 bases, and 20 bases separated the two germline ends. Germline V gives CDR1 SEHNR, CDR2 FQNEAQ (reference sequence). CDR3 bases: TGTGCCAGCAGCTCCCGGTATTCTTTGGGGGCGAATGAAAAACTGTTTTTT. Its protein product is CASSSRYSLGANEKLFF.

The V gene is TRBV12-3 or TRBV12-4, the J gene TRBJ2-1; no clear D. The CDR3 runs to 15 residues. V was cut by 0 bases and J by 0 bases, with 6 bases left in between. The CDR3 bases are TGTGCCAGCAGTTTAGCTTCGGACTCCTACAATGAGCAGTTCTTC. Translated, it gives CASSLASDSYNEQFF.

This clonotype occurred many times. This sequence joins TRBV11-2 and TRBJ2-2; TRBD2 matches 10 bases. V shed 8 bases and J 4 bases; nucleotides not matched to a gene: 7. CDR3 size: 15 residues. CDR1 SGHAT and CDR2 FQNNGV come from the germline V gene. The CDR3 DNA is TGTGCCAGCTGGGGGGGACTAGCGCTCACCGGGGAGCTGTTTTTT. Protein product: CASWGGLALTGELFF.

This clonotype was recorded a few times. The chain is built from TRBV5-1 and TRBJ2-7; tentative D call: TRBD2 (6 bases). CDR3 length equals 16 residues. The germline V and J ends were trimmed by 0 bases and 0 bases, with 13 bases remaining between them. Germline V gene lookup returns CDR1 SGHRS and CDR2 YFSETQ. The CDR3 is CASSLEKGGGSYEQYF. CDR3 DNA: TGCGCCAGCAGCTTGGAAAAGGGAGGAGGCTCCTACGAGCAGTACTTC.

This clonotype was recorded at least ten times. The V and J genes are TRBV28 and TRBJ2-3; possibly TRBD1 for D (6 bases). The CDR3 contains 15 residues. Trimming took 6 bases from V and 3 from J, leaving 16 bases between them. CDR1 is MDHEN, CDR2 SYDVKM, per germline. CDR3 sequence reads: CASSPGALHTDTQYF. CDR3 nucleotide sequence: TGTGCCAGCAGCCCAGGGGCGCTACATACAGATACGCAGTATTTT.